The 23 T cell receptor beta chains reported below all come from one sample, sequenced in a study of spatial heterogeneity in lung cancer. Study outcomes and limitations: Tumor mutation counts were tracked by expanded intratumoral alpha and beta TCR counts.

One entry per CDR3 protein, called by TCRdb with MiXCR from the 5' RACE reads. The sample shows 20,000 to 25,000 distinct CDR3 sequences, roughly 6.5% of them seen only once. Time point given: sample taken at primary tumor resection. These receptors lack a known antigen. This material consisted of lung tumor tissue, taken at surgery. The receptors shown here come from a male donor with early-stage non-small cell lung cancer.

The chain uses TRBV14 and TRBJ2-7; TRBD2 aligns across 8 bases. Germline V gene sequence: CDR1 SGHDN, CDR2 FVKESK. The length of the CDR3 is 16 residues. V trimming: 1 base; J trimming: 1 base; junction bases outside the gene matches: 6. In DNA, the CDR3 is TGTGCCAGCAGCCAAGCCGGGACTAGACCTTCCTACGAGCAGTACTTC. Translation: CASSQAGTRPSYEQYF.

This clonotype counts as medium-sized. The V and J genes are TRBV28 and TRBJ2-7, with D perhaps TRBD2 (7 bases). The V end was cut by 3 bases, the J end by 3 bases, with 9 bases between. Germline values: CDR1 MDHEN, CDR2 SYDVKM. CDR3 length: 13 amino acids. The CDR3 loop is CASSFGGLYEQYF. CDR3 nucleotide sequence: TGTGCCAGCAGTTTCGGGGGGCTCTACGAGCAGTACTTC.

This clonotype was picked up many times. V is TRBV11-2 and J is TRBJ1-2; D may be TRBD1 (5 bases). This CDR3 spans 14 amino acids. The germline V and J ends were trimmed by 3 bases and 8 bases, with 16 bases remaining between them. Germline values: CDR1 SGHAT, CDR2 FQNNGV. This CDR3 is CASSLSPMGRGYTF. In nucleotides, the CDR3 is TGTGCCAGCAGCTTGTCCCCCATGGGGCGAGGCTACACCTTC.

In this sample, this clonotype is medium-sized. The V and J genes are TRBV7-8 and TRBJ2-5; 7 bases match TRBD2. The CDR3 spans 17 residues. Unmatched junction bases numbered 11, after V lost 1 base and J lost 3 bases. Germline CDR1 SGHVS, CDR2 FQNEAQ. For the CDR3, the DNA is TGTGCCAGCAGCTTAGTGCGGGAGTCCCGGGCAGAAGAGACCCAGTACTTC. It is translated as CASSLVRESRAEETQYF. The variable domain in full, with the rest retrieved from reference TRBV7-8 and TRBJ2-5, is GAGVSQSPRYKVAKRGQDVALRCDPISGHVSLFWYQQALGQGPEFLTYFQNEAQLDKSGLPSDRFFAERPEGSVSTLKIQRTQQEDSAVYLCASSLVRESRAEETQYFGPGTRLLVL.

This clonotype was counted only a few times. The chain recombines TRBV20-1 with TRBJ2-7; the D is unclear. CDR3 length: 12 amino acids. The V end lost 0 bases, the J end lost 1 base, and 4 bases lay between the germline ends. Germline CDR1 is DFQATT and CDR2 is SNEGSKA (reference sequence). The CDR3 here is CSARDMSYEQYF. CDR3 DNA: TGCAGTGCTAGAGACATGTCCTACGAGCAGTACTTC.

This clonotype was seen at least ten times. The chain joins TRBV5-5 to TRBJ1-2; TRBD1 aligns across 7 bases. This CDR3 region has 15 residues. The germline V gene encodes CDR1 SGHKS and CDR2 YYEKEE (reference sequence). V lost 4 bases to trimming and J lost 4 bases; unmatched junction nucleotides: 10. The chain's CDR3 is CASSLQDRTLYGYTF. The DNA of the CDR3 is TGTGCCAGCAGCCTCCAGGACAGGACCCTCTATGGCTACACCTTC.

This clonotype was seen repeatedly, ten times or more. CDR3 sequence (DNA): TGCGCCAGCAGCTTCCCCCCGACAGGGACCACCACAGATACGCAGTATTTT. The encoded protein is CASSFPPTGTTTDTQYF. This sequence joins TRBV5-1 and TRBJ2-3; 7 bases are a match to TRBD1. The V gene end was trimmed by 2 bases and the J gene end by 2 bases; junction bases not matched to a gene: 11. CDR1 SGHRS and CDR2 YFSETQ come from the germline V gene. The CDR3 runs 17 residues.

This clonotype was seen more than once but under ten times. This CDR3 is CASSLGQEGSGNTEAFF. CDR3 DNA sequence: TGTGCCAGCAGCTTAGGACAGGAGGGGTCTGGGAACACTGAAGCTTTCTTT. This chain joins TRBV7-9 and TRBJ1-1; maybe TRBD1 (6 bases). Looked up from germline, CDR1 is SEHNR and CDR2 is FQNEAQ (reference sequence). The CDR3 sequence is 17 residues long. V shed 1 base and J shed 1 base, with 16 bases lying between them.

This clonotype was recorded at least ten times. The CDR3 reads CASSVLRGGQETQYF. CDR3 bases: TGTGCCAGCAGCGTCCTCAGGGGGGGCCAAGAGACCCAGTACTTC. The chain carries TRBV9 and TRBJ2-5; D possibly matches TRBD1 or TRBD2 (7 bases each). V lost 2 bases and J 1 base, leaving 12 bases between the germline ends. The CDR3 length is 15 residues. Looked up from germline, CDR1 is SGDLS and CDR2 is YYNGEE. The variable domain in full, with the rest retrieved from reference TRBV9 and TRBJ2-5, is DSGVTQTPKHLITATGQRVTLRCSPRSGDLSVYWYQQSLDQGLQFLIQYYNGEERAKGNILERFSAQQFPDLHSELNLSSLELGDSALYFCASSVLRGGQETQYFGPGTRLLVL.

This clonotype was detected ten times or more. V and J are TRBV5-6 and TRBJ1-1; D is ambiguous. Trimming removed 2 bases at V and 3 bases at J, with 5 bases between. Germline CDR1 reads SGHDT; CDR2 reads YYEEEE. CDR3 length equals 12 residues. The CDR3 DNA reads as TGTGCCAGCAGCTTATCCCACACTGAAGCTTTCTTT. Its translation: CASSLSHTEAFF.

This clonotype was recorded many times. This chain uses TRBV28 with TRBJ2-1, with 7 bases fitting TRBD2. With 3 bases clipped from V and 7 bases from J, the junction kept 9 bases outside the gene matches. CDR3 length: 15 residues. Germline V lookup: CDR1 MDHEN, CDR2 SYDVKM. Here the CDR3 DNA reads TGTGCCAGCAGTTTCACGGGCGGGAGCGGGAATGAGCAGTTCTTC. It is translated as CASSFTGGSGNEQFF.

This clonotype is deemed medium-sized. This chain connects TRBV18 to TRBJ1-1; D unresolved. CDR1 is KGHSH and CDR2 is LQKENI in the germline V gene. V was clipped by 6 bases and J by 0 bases, with 8 bases between them. This CDR3 is 13 amino acids long. Here the CDR3 reads CASSPGLNTEAFF. CDR3 DNA sequence: TGTGCCAGCTCCCCTGGGTTGAACACTGAAGCTTTCTTT.

This clonotype was seen repeatedly, ten times or more. V usage is TRBV7-2 and J usage is TRBJ1-6; 9 bases map to TRBD1. The CDR3 is 15 amino acids. Germline lookup yields CDR1 SGHTA and CDR2 FQGNSA. With 3 bases clipped from V and 5 bases from J, the junction kept 2 bases outside the gene matches. This CDR3 is CASSFTGGHNSPLHF. As DNA, the CDR3 is TGTGCCAGCAGCTTTACAGGGGGCCATAATTCACCCCTCCACTTT.

Many counts were recorded for this clonotype. The rearrangement joins TRBV5-5 to TRBJ2-1; 12 bases are shared with TRBD2. Trimming removed 5 bases from V and 1 base from J; junction bases left unmatched: 4. This CDR3 region has 16 residues. The germline gives CDR1 SGHKS, CDR2 YYEKEE (reference sequence). CDR3 region: CASRLLAGGSYNEQFF. The CDR3 region has the DNA TGTGCCAGCAGGCTACTAGCGGGGGGTTCCTACAATGAGCAGTTCTTC.

The sample holds many counts of this clonotype. J is TRBJ2-7 and V is TRBV7-8; TRBD1 agrees at 9 bases. Trimming removed 1 base from V and 5 bases from J; junction bases left unmatched: 6. The CDR3 extends over 15 amino acids. Germline CDR1 reads SGHVS; CDR2 reads FQNEAQ. CDR3 in amino acids: CASSLEGQGGHEQYF. The CDR3, as DNA: TGTGCCAGCAGCTTAGAGGGACAGGGAGGCCACGAGCAGTACTTC.

This clonotype showed up many times. The chain recombines TRBV28 with TRBJ1-1; a weak D match, TRBD1 (6 bases). The CDR3 totals 13 residues. Trimming removed 6 bases at V and 4 bases at J, with 12 bases between. Germline lookup yields CDR1 MDHEN and CDR2 SYDVKM. CDR3 sequence (DNA): TGTGCCAGCAGACCCACAGGGCGCACTGAAGCTTTCTTT. This codes for CASRPTGRTEAFF.

This clonotype was recorded a few times. The rearrangement links TRBV11-2 to TRBJ2-3, with TRBD1 matching over 9 bases. CDR3 length: 16 residues. Germline CDR1 reads SGHAT; CDR2 reads FQNNGV. The V and J ends lost 2 bases and 6 bases, in that order; junction bases with no gene match: 9. This CDR3 is CASSLRMGQGGDTQYF. Written as DNA, the CDR3 is TGTGCCAGCAGCTTAAGAATGGGACAGGGAGGGGATACGCAGTATTTT.

This clonotype was counted at least ten times. The V call is TRBV20-1, the J call TRBJ2-1; the match to TRBD2 covers 8 bases. CDR3 length: 15 amino acids. V gave up 5 bases and J gave up 10 bases; unmatched junction bases: 16. Germline V gene sequence: CDR1 DFQATT, CDR2 SNEGSKA (reference sequence). CDR3 loop: CSAPTRGGFSGEQFF. The CDR3, as DNA: TGCAGTGCTCCCACACGGGGGGGATTCTCGGGGGAGCAGTTCTTC.

This clonotype was observed at least ten times. The rearrangement joins TRBV4-1 to TRBJ2-1, with D maybe TRBD2 (6 bases). The CDR3 is 18 residues long. Trimming pared 4 bases from V and 3 bases from J, leaving 22 bases between. Germline V gene lookup returns CDR1 MGHRA and CDR2 YSYEKL. The CDR3 DNA reads TGCGCCAGCAGCCCTACTGACCCCCGGGGAGCGGGCTACAATGAGCAGTTCTTC. It translates to CASSPTDPRGAGYNEQFF.

This clonotype was recorded a few times. This rearrangement joins TRBV7-9 to TRBJ1-1, with 9 bases aligning to TRBD1. Germline CDR1 is SEHNR and CDR2 is FQNEAQ (reference sequence). V dropped 2 bases and J dropped 11; count of bases not matched to a gene: 12. This CDR3 has 15 amino acids. In DNA, the CDR3 is TGTGCCAGCAGCTTACCGGGACAGGGCGCCCTAGGGGCTTTCTTT. Translated: CASSLPGQGALGAFF.

This clonotype appeared many times. The chain recombines TRBV4-1 with TRBJ1-2; D not resolved. The V gene lost 4 bases and the J gene lost 7 bases, with 13 bases spanning the gap. Germline CDR1 reads MGHRA; CDR2 reads YSYEKL. CDR3 size: 13 residues. CDR3 loop: CASSLTRDGGYTF. The CDR3 nucleotides are TGCGCCAGCAGCCTAACGAGGGATGGTGGCTACACCTTC.

This clonotype was seen many times. The CDR3 coding sequence is TGTGCCAGCAGTCCCCGGACAGGGTGGGATCAGCCCCAGCATTTT. Translation gives CASSPRTGWDQPQHF. The chain carries TRBV6-2 or TRBV6-3 and TRBJ1-5, with TRBD1 matching over 8 bases. Germline V CDR1 and CDR2: MNHEY, SVGEGT. V was clipped by 5 bases and J by 5 bases; unmatched bases: 8. The CDR3 has 15 residues.

The chain has TRBV28 and TRBJ2-7; D tentatively reads TRBD1 or TRBD2 (7 bases each). The CDR3 is 14 amino acids. V lost 3 bases and J lost 6, with 15 bases in between. Germline loops: CDR1 MDHEN, CDR2 SYDVKM. CDR3 sequence reads: CASSFRGGLREQYF. The CDR3 DNA reads TGTGCCAGCAGTTTCAGGGGGGGCCTACGCGAGCAGTACTTC.